This T cell receptor beta chain was identified in a study of cytomegalovirus exposure and HLA in healthy donors (dated by TCRdb to the late 2010s). With respect to the entire study: According to an earlier analysis of several hundred of the donors, roughly 180 million T cells yielded some 120 million unique TCR beta sequences and about 280 Gb of sequence data. Roughly 300 gigabases of sequencing data and some 85 million unique TCR sequences were included in an early release covering about 700 HLA-typed donors. Among the roughly 400 genotyped donors, 81% belonged to the genetic ancestry cluster associated with self-reported Caucasian donors. The study aimed to test whether signatures of past pathogen exposure could be identified by cataloging public T cell receptors. Using immunosequencing, the study profiled T cell repertoires from about 620 subjects and related those repertoires to cytomegalovirus serostatus. A separate validation cohort of over a hundred different subjects was used in addition to the approximately 670-subject first cohort. The study combined high-throughput TCR immunosequencing, statistical association of individual TCRs with disease status, and machine learning to predict cytomegalovirus infection status. In a later analysis, previously published TCR beta repertoires from 600 to 850 donors were re-analyzed and high-resolution HLA genotyping was added so that TCR occurrence patterns could be studied. In the later analysis, no new phenotypic data were used to find candidate immune exposures; instead, reliance was placed on TCR beta sequences and their occurrence across donors. To decide whether each TCR beta V gene segment behaved as functional or pseudogenic, an earlier analysis of fewer than 750 of the donors relied on high-throughput TCR beta sequencing. Alongside the repertoire data, information on donor age, sex, ethnicity and CMV serostatus was compiled. Genome-wide SNP genotypes for about 55% of the roughly 670 donors were used in a later genetic analysis, which treated that subset as a discovery cohort. Every discovery cohort repertoire had been produced on one sequencing platform. HLA typing covered class I and class II loci at four-digit resolution. The number of typed donors differed by locus: roughly 620-630 for A, B, C, DRB1 and DQB1; some 500 for DQA1; approximately 600 for DPA1; and about 450 for DPB1. Five DR-DQ haplotypes were handled as single units for association and clustering, since linkage in the cohort was strong. On average, roughly 200,000 unique TCR beta nucleotide sequences were sequenced per donor among a few hundred genotyped donors of the cohort, with roughly a sixth of those sequences being non-productive. Here is what the overall study found, with its caveats: In both the original and validation cohorts, the classifier was reported to diagnose cytomegalovirus status with high specificity and sensitivity. In a later analysis, the rate of TCR association differed among HLA loci, with DRB1 alleles having the most associated TCRs and HLA-C alleles having the fewest. Linkage disequilibrium might explain the correlated functional status among segregating V segments, but an unknown experimental factor could not be ruled out. The earlier analysis of approximately 540 of the donors excluded fewer than 20 rarely observed V segments, including chromosome 9 orphons, because counts were too low. Some IMGT-functional V segments, including TRBV6-2 and TRBV6-3, could not be distinguished by the 87-base-pair reads and were therefore excluded. In a later genetic analysis, a missense DCLRE1C variant was associated with V-gene and J-gene trimming of TCR beta chains, and the association was replicated in an independent cohort. For the cohort, immune exposure information was limited to CMV serostatus. A group of highly shared sequence variants was considered likely to be a technical artifact of the sequencing pipeline. Compared with the 666-donor mean, donors in an Asian-associated ancestry cluster had fewer N-insertions in productive TCRs, according to a later genetic analysis. In a later analysis, HLA-associated TCR beta chains were found to be more clonally expanded and to have lower generation probabilities than equally common non-associated chains. Assigning TCR associations to individual alleles was difficult when HLA alleles, especially DR and DQ, strongly co-occurred. Most TCR sequences were observed very rarely across donors, whereas some public TCRs were present in many individuals. In the study, some 160 TCR beta chains were listed as associated with cytomegalovirus. In a later analysis, most CMV-associated TCR beta chains were found to appear HLA-restricted, with HLA associations seemingly driven largely by CMV exposure. The authors suggested that the approach could potentially be generalized to other disease states and immunological phenotypes. In a later analysis, several top co-occurrence clusters were reported to appear linked to parvovirus B19, influenza, CMV and Epstein-Barr virus. Broadly in line with IMGT annotations, most TCR beta V segments showed up in productive rearrangements about 90% or about 30% of the time in an earlier analysis of 587 of the donors. Roughly uniform sequencing depth across donors was assumed in presence/absence analyses, although this assumption may not hold. A few of the identified cytomegalovirus-associated TCR beta chains were confirmed in vitro to be specific for cytomegalovirus antigens. This cohort had only TCR beta chains sequenced, and the lack of alpha or paired-chain data limited which features could be detected. In a later analysis, around 15,000 TCR beta sequences were associated with specific HLA alleles at a false discovery rate of 0.05. Because HLA typing was missing for some donors at each locus, association tests included only the typed subset. A further reported finding was that TCR beta sequences accurately predicted the HLA-A and HLA-B alleles for most subjects in the first cohort.

The CDR3 runs 16 amino acids, cysteine and phenylalanine included. The CDR3 DNA has 48 bases and is translated from base 1. From a lookup of the germline V gene, CDR1 and CDR2 are MGHRA and YSYEKL. V is pruned by 1 base and J by 3 bases, leaving 7 bases of the junction without a gene match. This clone was counted only a few times. Its antigen target is currently unknown. Per-base qualities were not stored, and no clone one base away is much larger. The library was prepared using the immunoSEQ multiplex PCR assay. For the multiplex PCR, a mixture combining 60 forward primers for TCR Vbeta segments and 13 reverse primers for TCR Jbeta segments was used. The CDR3 region of rearranged TCR beta genes was amplified from genomic DNA with a multiplex PCR assay. On the Illumina HiSeq System, the amplified TCR beta libraries were sequenced as 87-base-pair reads. From the authors' description of their analysis: A later analysis counted approximately 76 million unique TCR beta chains across the approximately 700 repertoires, and some 11 million of these chains were shared by at least two donors. To remove PCR and sequencing errors, raw reads were error-corrected and collapsed into unique sequences using a nearest-neighbor algorithm that merged closely related sequences. CDR3 sequences were aligned to IMGT reference sequences to assign V, D and J gene segments. Each retained sequence needed at least a six-nucleotide match to both a V gene segment and a J gene segment. A rearrangement counted as productive if the CDR3 had no stop codons and remained in frame with V and J, and every other rearrangement counted as non-productive. Following IMGT convention, CDR3 was defined as the stretch from the second conserved V-encoded cysteine up to the conserved J-encoded phenylalanine. Sequences without an unambiguous match to a single V gene segment were excluded from the earlier analysis of a few hundred of the donors. In an earlier analysis of some 590 of the donors, V segments were called functional above 56.7% productive rearrangements and were called segregating when the between-donor standard deviation exceeded 5%. A statistical classification framework was developed to diagnose cytomegalovirus status using the catalog of TCR beta chain sequences. V and J gene assignment, in a later analysis, came from comparing TCR nucleotide sequences with IMGT/GENE-DB human TR gene sequences. In a later analysis, CDR3 sequences and most-parsimonious VDJ recombination scenarios were assigned using the TCRdist pipeline. A later analysis defined each TCR beta chain by its CDR3 amino acid sequence plus V-gene family, and excluded reads lacking a unique V-gene family. In a later analysis, approximately 640 highly shared, low-generation-probability nucleotide sequences were removed to address suspected cross-contamination and a sequencing artifact. A later analysis calculated a clonal expansion index for each public chain from normalized within-repertoire ranks of inferred template counts. A later analysis computed generation probabilities with a VDJ recombination model fitted to out-of-frame rearrangements, and checked the results against IGoR. Hypergeometric tests were used in a later analysis to score TCR-TCR, TCR-HLA and TCR-CMV co-occurrence, with a repertoire-size bias correction applied to the TCR pairs. In a later analysis, false discovery rates were estimated by permuting HLA or CMV assignments 20 times. In a later analysis, co-occurring TCRs were grouped using DBSCAN, and TCRdist sequence similarity was added for clustering within HLA-allele-positive subsets. Repertoires with fewer than 30,000 or more than 120,000 public chains, plus five repertoires with anomalous nucleotide sharing, were excluded from co-occurrence clustering. Here the immuneACCESS table is served through TCRdb, limited to in-frame sequences with V and J called. Missing clones are a known gap in these copies; in checked studies unresolved V genes cover under half, and the rest lacks a known reason. V, J and clone size reflect that table, while D and trimming were determined from the DNA. A total of about 120,000 clones appear in this sample, over 60% of them only once. The ten largest account for 8% to 8.5% of the sample.

The cohort consisted of 666 healthy bone marrow donors. Cohort members were all nominally healthy when sampled, although unrecorded immune exposures were likely present. The donor was CMV seropositive and belonged to the group of 270 or so seropositive cohort members. Every donor gave a peripheral blood sample, and the peripheral blood mononuclear cells from that sample were used for TCR beta sequencing. The Qiagen DNeasy Blood Extraction Kit was used to extract genomic DNA from the blood cell samples. The TCR comes from a woman in her thirties or forties in good health and CMV-seropositive. Recombination joined TRBV4-1 with TRBJ2-7; 9 bases in the middle match TRBD2. Sequencing used PBMCs. CDR3 reads: CASSQVSGGGVYEQYF. The DNA sequence is TGCGCCAGCAGCCAAGTATCTGGCGGGGGGGTCTACGAGCAGTACTTC.